This T cell receptor beta chain was identified during a study of regulatory T cells in long-lasting Graves disease (dated by TCRdb to the early 2020s). Broadly, across the study: Newly diagnosed Graves' disease patients had taken antithyroid drugs for less than 3 months. The study was registered as a clinical trial and conducted in China. Persistent Graves' disease patients were compared with newly diagnosed Graves' disease patients by peripheral blood TCR sequencing and RNA sequencing. A total of roughly 35 samples underwent TCR sequencing: some 13 from persistent and about 20 from newly diagnosed Graves' disease patients. General conclusions and limits of the study: As a limitation, the authors acknowledged that the small sample size may reduce accuracy. Persistent disease showed preferential use of TRBV28, TRBJ1-2 and TRBJ2-5, whereas newly diagnosed disease favored TRBV20-1 and TRBJ2-1. Lower TCR Shannon entropy and fewer highly expanded clones were observed in persistent Graves' disease patients than in newly diagnosed patients, which suggested clonal expansion. Persistent patients shared more public clonotypes among themselves (around 2,800) than newly diagnosed patients did (about 900). Sequencing and analysis were restricted to the TCR beta chain. Peripheral blood alone was examined, since thyroid tissue, which constituted the primary lesion, could not be accessed.

Libraries were made using multiplex PCR. The instrument was an Illumina HiSeq 4000. To build TCR beta libraries, CDR3 regions were amplified by Arm-PCR using iRepertoire HTBI primers. PCR products were gel purified before sequencing. The paper's data handling went like this. Across samples, around 58 TRBV and 13 to 15 TRBJ segments were identified and used for gene usage analysis of CDR3 amino acid clonotypes. COPE and FqMerger were used to merge filtered high-quality paired reads into contigs. BLAST was used to align contigs to IMGT TRBV, TRBD and TRBJ reference genes, and CDR3 was defined according to IMGT. Clonotypes above 0.1% frequency were classified as highly expanded clones. Shannon entropy served as the measure of repertoire diversity, while the Gini coefficient captured V-J evenness. Clonotypes shared by more than one individual were considered public. TCRdb passed the public sequencing reads through fastp at Q25 and MiXCR, retaining productive beta sequences. A single entry per CDR3 protein holds the most common genes and DNA from its merged rows. The V and J calls, along with clone size, are taken from TCRdb and not from the paper's own processing. The sample includes 400,000 to 500,000 distinct CDR3 sequences, with about 14% observed a single time. In total, the top ten clones hold about 15% of the sample.

Concerning this clonotype: It lacks a known antigen. A much bigger clone sits one base away, suggesting this may be a read error.

The CDR3 measures 14 amino acids from cysteine to phenylalanine. Kept here is only the CDR3 DNA, which spans 42 bases and is read in frame from base 1. The germline V gene encodes CDR1 MNHEY and CDR2 SVGEGT. In light of the paper, this sample's time point label describes: newly diagnosed GD, antithyroid drugs for less than 3 months. For both TCR sequencing and RNA sequencing, RNA was extracted from PBMCs using TRIzol. Graves' disease was diagnosed according to American Thyroid Association guidelines. Patients for the study were recruited at an endocrinology department in Xi'an, China. Each patient gave around 9 milliliters of peripheral blood, collected in an EDTA anticoagulant tube. Ficoll Paque Plus density gradient separation was used to isolate PBMCs, and no further T cell sorting was done. RNA quality was checked with an Agilent 2100 Bioanalyzer and agarose gel, and concentration with a NanoDrop 2000.

The data were also submitted as part of a second study, on T cells in Graves' hyperthyroidism and ophthalmopathy. As that second study puts it: Stable Graves' hyperthyroidism was defined as the absence of progression to ophthalmopathy over 18 months of follow-up. Hyperthyroidism patients were aged 18 to 65 years and newly diagnosed, with disease duration of less than 2 months. Exclusion was applied to patients with uncontrolled infections, other autoimmune diseases, pregnancy or lactation. Diagnoses relied on clinical symptoms, serum thyroxine and TRAb, thyroid ultrasound and orbital computed tomography. A first-round RT-PCR of the TCR CDR3 used the HTBI primer set with the Qiagen OneStep RT-PCR kit. Most expanded thyroid clonotypes (frequency above 0.001) were also detected in blood, a finding suggesting that blood repertoires may reflect thyroid immune responses. In cross-validation, a model built on a 13 V-J signature told ophthalmopathy apart from stable hyperthyroidism with 85% to 90% sensitivity and approximately 81% specificity, and in testing the same model reached 80%/75%. In validation, progression to ophthalmopathy was predicted by the model with 55% to 71% sensitivity and 72% to 85% specificity, a median of about 6 months before onset. To identify distinguishing TCR V-J signatures, a discovery cohort of about 100 patients was used, comprising 43 with Graves' ophthalmopathy and approximately 58 with stable Graves' hyperthyroidism. Prospective prediction of ophthalmopathy was tested in an independent validation cohort of about 19 hyperthyroidism patients and some 17 patients who later progressed to ophthalmopathy. The approximately 90 discovery patients were divided at random into training and test sets in a 7:3 ratio. In addition, the study compared T-cell repertoires in thyroid tissue and in blood from five or six Graves' hyperthyroidism patients. Following sampling, methimazole starting at 30 mg daily was given to hyperthyroidism patients, and high-dose intravenous methylprednisolone was given to ophthalmopathy patients. Libraries were constructed in a second round of multiplex PCR, after which size selection and purification were carried out. Libraries were sequenced paired-end with 100 bp reads on an Illumina HiSeq2000. SOAPnuke was used to process the raw data, throwing out any read that contained adapters or uncalled bases, had a mean Phred below 15, or lacked an exact constant-primer or identifier match. High-quality paired reads were merged with COPE v1.2.5, and unique nucleotide sequences were defined as clonotypes. Clonotypes were aligned to IMGT TRBV, TRBD and TRBJ reference segments using MiTCR v1.1. The analysis included only V-J combinations with a frequency above 0.0001, which together covered around 99% of the repertoires. The TCS score was defined as the ratio of F50 (clonal expansion) to E x V (chaos), calculated using BLOSUM62-based TCRdist between CDR3 peptides within each V-J. Welch's t-statistics and random forest reduced fewer than 550 V-J features to 10 to 15, which were used in a naive Bayes classifier (R e1071). No statistical method was used to set the sample size in advance, and investigators knew the group allocation. The paper reports TCR Vbeta CDR3 sequencing of some 140 peripheral blood samples: 43 ophthalmopathy, around 80 hyperthyroidism and 17 progressor patients.

This chain joins TRBV6-2 or TRBV6-3 to TRBJ1-6; 9 middle bases align to TRBD1. Sequencing was performed on peripheral blood mononuclear cells (PBMCs), taken at new diagnosis, from a patient treated with antithyroid drugs. The clonotype originates from a woman between 45 and 65 years old with Graves disease. Donor details come from another sample of the same person, matched by shared clones. The nucleotides are TGTGCCAGCGGTTACCGGGACAGGGATTCACCCCTCCACTTT. This codes for CASGYRDRDSPLHF.